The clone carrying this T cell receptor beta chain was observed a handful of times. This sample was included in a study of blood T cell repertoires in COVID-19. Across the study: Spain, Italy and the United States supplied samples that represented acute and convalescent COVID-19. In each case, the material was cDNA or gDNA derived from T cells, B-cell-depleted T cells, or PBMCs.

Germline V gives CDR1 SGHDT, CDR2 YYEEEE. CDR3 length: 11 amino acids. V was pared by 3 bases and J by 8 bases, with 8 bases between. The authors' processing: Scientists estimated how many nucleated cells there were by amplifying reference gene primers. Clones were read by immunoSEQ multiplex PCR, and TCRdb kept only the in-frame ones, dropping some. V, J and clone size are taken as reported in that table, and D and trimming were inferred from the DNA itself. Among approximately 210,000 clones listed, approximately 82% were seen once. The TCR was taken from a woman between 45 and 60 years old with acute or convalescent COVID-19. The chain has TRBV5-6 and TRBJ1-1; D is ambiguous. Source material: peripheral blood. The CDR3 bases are TGTGCCAGCAGCTCCTACCTGGAAGCTTTCTTT. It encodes CASSSYLEAFF.